These 24 T cell receptor beta chains were all obtained from the same sample, sequenced in a study of CD8 T cells in Susac syndrome. A quantity of about 0.45 to 1 ug RNA underwent reverse transcription using random hexamers. TCRdb reanalysed the immunoSEQ multiplex PCR reads using MiXCR and keeps one entry per CDR3 protein. This table holds about 130,000 distinct CDR3 sequences, about 90% found once. Input material: CD8+ T cells from PBMCs. All receptors come from a human donor with multiple sclerosis.

The chain has TRBV3-1 and TRBJ2-7, with D perhaps matching TRBD2 (6 bases). Germline CDR1 LGHDT, CDR2 YNNKEL (reference sequence). The CDR3 runs to 14 residues. V lost 4 bases and J lost 2, with 12 bases in between. CDR3 region: CASSPEVAAYEQYF. CDR3 nucleotide sequence: TGTGCCAGCAGCCCCGAAGTAGCGGCCTACGAGCAGTACTTC.

This chain links TRBV12-3 or TRBV12-4 with TRBJ2-1; 7 bases map to TRBD2. J lost 4 bases, V lost 3 bases, and 6 bases had no gene match. The CDR3 length is 15 residues. The CDR3 coding sequence is TGTGCCAGCAGTTTTGAACGGGGGGAGTACAATGAGCAGTTCTTC. It translates to CASSFERGEYNEQFF.

This CDR3 reads CASSRLAGDYNEQFF. The CDR3, as DNA: TGTGCCAGCAGCCGTCTAGCGGGTGATTACAATGAGCAGTTCTTC. The chain combines TRBV14 with TRBJ2-1, with 8 bases fitting TRBD2. V shed 4 bases and J 4 bases; nucleotides not matched to a gene: 6. This CDR3 spans 15 amino acids. Germline V gives CDR1 SGHDN, CDR2 FVKESK.

The V gene is TRBV5-1, the J gene TRBJ2-7; a weak D match, TRBD1 (7 bases). The CDR3 has 14 amino acids. CDR1 and CDR2 from the germline V gene are SGHRS and YFSETQ. V was pared by 4 bases and J by 0 bases, with 11 bases between. The CDR3 DNA follows: TGCGCCAGCAGCCCGGGGGACAGCTCCTACGAGCAGTACTTC. It is translated as CASSPGDSSYEQYF. The full variable domain, completed using reference TRBV5-1 and TRBJ2-7, is KAGVTQTPRYLIKTRGQQVTLSCSPISGHRSVSWYQQTPGQGLQFLFEYFSETQRNKGNFPGRFSGRQFSNSRSEMNVSTLELGDSALYLCASSPGDSSYEQYFGPGTRLTVT.

The chain employs TRBV29-1 and TRBJ1-2; maybe TRBD1 (6 bases). The CDR3 runs 11 residues. Germline V gene data show CDR1 as SQVTM and CDR2 as ANQGSEA. Trimming removed 5 bases at V and 7 bases at J, with 11 bases between. The DNA of the CDR3 is TGCAGCGTTCAGGGGAAGGTTGGCTACACCTTC. It specifies CSVQGKVGYTF.

The chain employs TRBV3-1 and TRBJ2-3; D might be TRBD1 (5 bases). Trimming left V 1 base short and J 3 bases short, with 8 bases between. CDR3 size: 14 residues. Germline V gene data show CDR1 as LGHDT and CDR2 as YNNKEL (reference sequence). CDR3 nucleotides: TGTGCCAGCAGCCAAGCAGACAGAACAGATACGCAGTATTTT. It encodes CASSQADRTDTQYF.

The chain carries TRBV4-3 and TRBJ2-5; TRBD2 agrees at 7 bases. This CDR3 has 15 amino acids. The V gene end was trimmed by 1 base and the J gene end by 3 bases; junction bases not matched to a gene: 5. CDR1 is LGHNA, CDR2 YSLEER, per germline. CDR3 nucleotides: TGCGCCAGCAGCCAAGTAGTCGCGGGAGAAGAGACCCAGTACTTC. Protein sequence: CASSQVVAGEETQYF.

This chain joins TRBV30 and TRBJ2-1, with D perhaps TRBD2 (6 bases). Germline CDR1 GTSNPN, CDR2 SVGIG (reference sequence). V was pared by 5 bases and J by 9 bases, with 17 bases between. CDR3 size: 13 residues. CDR3 in DNA: TGTGCCTGGGAGGAGGGCCGTTCGGGTGAGCAGTTCTTC. It codes for CAWEEGRSGEQFF.

The CDR3 protein is CASSINPNEKLFF. CDR3 coding DNA: TGTGCCAGCAGCATTAACCCTAATGAAAAACTGTTTTTT. This chain uses TRBV7-2 with TRBJ1-4; D remains ambiguous. There are 13 residues in the CDR3. V lost 5 bases to trimming and J lost 3 bases, with 7 bases between them. CDR1 SGHTA and CDR2 FQGNSA come from the germline V gene.

This clonotype was detected once. CDR3 sequence: CASSSTGSEAFF. The DNA for the CDR3 is TGTGCCAGCAGCTCTACAGGGTCTGAAGCTTTCTTT. This chain joins TRBV7-2 and TRBJ1-1, with D possibly being TRBD1 (6 bases). The CDR3 length is 12 residues. Germline V gene sequence: CDR1 SGHTA, CDR2 FQGNSA. The ends were cut back, 4 bases at V and 6 bases at J, with 9 bases in the middle.

This clonotype was seen more than once but under ten times. CDR3 sequence (DNA): TGTGCCAGCAGCTCGGACGGGTCCTACGAGCAGTACTTC. The encoded protein is CASSSDGSYEQYF. The chain uses TRBV27 and TRBJ2-7; D unresolved. The length of the CDR3 is 13 residues. Germline V CDR1 and CDR2: MNHEY, SMNVEV (reference sequence). V shed 6 bases and J shed 1 base, with 10 bases lying between them.

The CDR3, as DNA: TGTGCCAGCAGCACGACAGGGGGAAACACCATATATTTT. The encoded protein is CASSTTGGNTIYF. This chain uses TRBV5-4 with TRBJ1-3; 7 nucleotides match TRBD1. Trimming at V came to 4 bases and at J to 4 bases, leaving 2 bases not matched to a gene. Germline CDR1 and CDR2: SGHNT and YYREEE (reference sequence). The CDR3 consists of 13 residues.

The chain joins TRBV9 to TRBJ2-7; perhaps D is TRBD1 or TRBD2 (5 bases each). This CDR3 has 14 residues. In germline, CDR1 is SGDLS, CDR2 YYNGEE. V lost 4 bases and J 6 bases, leaving 17 bases between the germline ends. In DNA, the CDR3 is TGTGCCAGCAGCTCGGGACCGTTAGTCGGCGAGCAGTACTTC. As protein: CASSSGPLVGEQYF.

This chain links TRBV20-1 with TRBJ2-7; 14 bases are a match to TRBD2. Germline V gene sequence: CDR1 DFQATT, CDR2 SNEGSKA (reference sequence). The CDR3 runs 16 residues. The trim removed 5 bases at V and 6 bases at J, leaving 12 bases unmatched. The CDR3 nucleotides are TGCAGTGCTTTGGGACTAGCGGGAGTATTCATGGGCGAGCAGTACTTC. As protein: CSALGLAGVFMGEQYF.

This clonotype was picked up one time. The rearrangement uses TRBV29-1 and TRBJ1-2; 9 positions match TRBD1. Germline V gives CDR1 SQVTM, CDR2 ANQGSEA. The CDR3 runs to 15 residues. Germline trimming cut 1 base from V and 4 bases from J; bases unmatched to any gene: 7. The CDR3 spells CSVEGDRDVVYGYTF. The CDR3 region has the DNA TGCAGCGTTGAAGGGGACAGGGACGTAGTCTATGGCTACACCTTC.

This clonotype was observed a handful of times. This chain connects TRBV6-2 or TRBV6-3 to TRBJ2-1, with D unresolved. CDR1 MNHEY and CDR2 SVGEGT come from the germline V gene. V lost 8 bases and J lost 0, with 5 bases in between. The CDR3 has 12 residues. The CDR3 spells CASGSSYNEQFF. The CDR3 nucleotides are TGTGCCAGCGGGTCCTCCTACAATGAGCAGTTCTTC.

The chain combines TRBV6-1 with TRBJ1-5, with D unresolved. CDR1 and CDR2 (germline): MNHNS, SASEGT. The CDR3 covers 14 residues. The V and J ends lost 3 bases and 3 bases respectively, with 9 bases between them. CDR3 sequence (DNA): TGTGCCAGCAGTGACTCCCCGAACAATCAGCCCCAGCATTTT. It yields the protein CASSDSPNNQPQHF.

The rearrangement links TRBV20-1 to TRBJ2-3, with 10 bases fitting TRBD2. This CDR3 is built from 17 residues. Germline V gene data show CDR1 as DFQATT and CDR2 as SNEGSKA (reference sequence). The J segment lost 4 bases and the V segment lost 5 bases, leaving 15 bases of the junction unmatched. The CDR3 spells CSALTSGKPGVPDTQYF. CDR3 in DNA: TGCAGTGCTCTTACTAGCGGGAAGCCCGGGGTCCCAGATACGCAGTATTTT.

CDR3 nucleotide sequence: TGCAGCGTTGAAGTGACTAGCGGGACCTACAATGAGCAGTTCTTC. It is translated as CSVEVTSGTYNEQFF. This chain joins TRBV29-1 and TRBJ2-1; 11 bases are a match to TRBD2. Germline V gene sequence: CDR1 SQVTM, CDR2 ANQGSEA. This CDR3 region has 15 residues. V trimming: 1 base; J trimming: 2 bases; junction bases outside the gene matches: 1.

The chain recombines TRBV18 with TRBJ2-1; 7 nucleotides match TRBD2. This CDR3 contains 14 residues. V was clipped by 3 bases and J by 8 bases; unmatched bases: 7. Germline loops: CDR1 KGHSH, CDR2 LQKENI. The CDR3 region is CASSPATTSDEQFF. DNA of the CDR3: TGTGCCAGCTCACCCGCAACTACTAGCGATGAGCAGTTCTTC.

V gene TRBV5-6 combines with J gene TRBJ1-5, with a weak D call TRBD1 (5 bases). Germline CDR1 is SGHDT and CDR2 is YYEEEE. The ends were cut back, 2 bases at V and 4 bases at J, with 10 bases in the middle. The CDR3 contains 14 residues. Here the CDR3 reads CASSFWGPNQPQHF. DNA of the CDR3: TGTGCCAGCAGCTTTTGGGGACCAAATCAGCCCCAGCATTTT.

The V call is TRBV10-3, the J call TRBJ2-1, with 7 bases fitting TRBD1. CDR1 is ENHRY, CDR2 SYGVKD, per germline. V dropped 8 bases and J dropped 3; count of bases not matched to a gene: 4. The CDR3 is 13 residues long. The CDR3 region is CAIRQGDYNEQFF. CDR3 DNA: TGTGCCATCCGACAGGGAGACTACAATGAGCAGTTCTTC.

The V gene is TRBV2, the J gene TRBJ2-7; D is uncertain. This CDR3 is 14 amino acids long. V lost 1 base and J 3 bases, leaving 10 bases between the germline ends. Germline V lookup: CDR1 SNHLY, CDR2 FYNNEI. Here the CDR3 DNA reads TGTGCCAGCAGTGAAGGTGTCTCGGTCTACGAGCAGTACTTC. Residues: CASSEGVSVYEQYF.

J is TRBJ1-3 and V is TRBV5-4; D may be TRBD1 (5 bases). CDR3 size: 16 residues. The germline CDR1 and CDR2 sequences are SGHNT and YYREEE (reference sequence). V was trimmed by 3 bases and J by 2 bases, leaving 15 bases between them. CDR3 protein: CASSSGGGRAGNTIYF. In DNA form, the CDR3 reads TGTGCCAGCAGCTCCGGTGGGGGACGCGCTGGAAACACCATATATTTT.